The 10 T cell receptor beta chains reported below all come from one sample, sequenced in a study of patients and donors after allogeneic stem cell transplantation. TCRdb reanalysed the RT-PCR reads using MiXCR and keeps one entry per CDR3 protein. The sample yields approximately 430,000 distinct CDR3 sequences, roughly 17% seen once. Sequenced: blood, either unsorted or a sorted T cell fraction (not recorded which). These receptors were taken from a human donor who was either an allogeneic HSCT recipient or a stem cell or donor lymphocyte infusion donor (not recorded which). It is not recorded whose cells these are; they may come from a transplant donor.

The chain recombines TRBV7-3 with TRBJ2-1, with a possible D match to TRBD2 (6 bases). Looked up from germline, CDR1 is SGHTA and CDR2 is FQGTGA. Between the trimmed V and J ends, which lost 5 bases and 10 bases, there was a span of 12 bases. This CDR3 region has 12 residues. Written as DNA, the CDR3 is TGTGCCAGCAGCCTGATGGCGGGGGAGCAGTTCTTC. Residues: CASSLMAGEQFF.

This clonotype has at least ten counts. V usage is TRBV4-1 and J usage is TRBJ2-1; 8 positions agree with TRBD2. V lost 2 bases to trimming and J lost 4 bases; unmatched junction nucleotides: 7. The CDR3 length is 16 residues. The germline gives CDR1 MGHRA, CDR2 YSYEKL. Written as DNA, the CDR3 is TGCGCCAGCAGCCAACCTACTAGCGGAGATTACAATGAGCAGTTCTTC. It codes for CASSQPTSGDYNEQFF.

V and J are TRBV20-1 and TRBJ1-6; 7 bases match TRBD1. Trimming took 1 base from V and 3 from J; bases not matched to a gene: 6. The CDR3 spans 16 residues. Per germline, CDR1 DFQATT and CDR2 SNEGSKA (reference sequence). The CDR3 sequence is CSARATTGVYNSPLHF. The CDR3 nucleotides are TGCAGTGCTAGAGCAACCACAGGGGTCTATAATTCACCCCTCCACTTT.

The chain joins TRBV2 to TRBJ2-7; 9 bases agree with TRBD2. The CDR3 runs to 13 residues. J was trimmed by 1 base and V by 8 bases; bases with no gene match: 3. Germline CDR1 SNHLY, CDR2 FYNNEI. CDR3 sequence reads: CASATSGSYEQYF. In nucleotides, the CDR3 is TGTGCCAGCGCGACTAGCGGATCCTACGAGCAGTACTTC.

The rearrangement links TRBV19 to TRBJ2-3; D gene ambiguous. The CDR3 length is 15 residues. Trimming stripped 8 bases from V and 2 bases from J, with 17 bases between. Germline loops: CDR1 LNHDA, CDR2 SQIVND (reference sequence). The CDR3 is CASSPMFWNTDTQYF. CDR3 coding DNA: TGTGCCAGTTCTCCGATGTTCTGGAACACAGATACGCAGTATTTT. Full variable domain (missing parts from reference TRBV19 and TRBJ2-3): DGGITQSPKYLFRKEGQNVTLSCEQNLNHDAMYWYRQDPGQGLRLIYYSQIVNDFQKGDIAEGYSVSREKKESFPLTVTSAQKNPTAFYLCASSPMFWNTDTQYFGPGTRLTVL.

This clonotype has only a few counts. The V call is TRBV29-1, the J call TRBJ1-2; no reliable D call. V lost 7 bases and J lost 0, with 6 bases in between. This CDR3 has 11 amino acids. CDR1 is SQVTM and CDR2 is ANQGSEA in the germline V gene. Here the CDR3 reads CSAGPNYGYTF. CDR3 sequence (DNA): TGCAGCGCAGGACCTAACTATGGCTACACCTTC.

This clonotype was seen ten or more times. The rearrangement uses TRBV27 and TRBJ1-2, with D possibly TRBD1 on 6 matching bases. The CDR3 is 17 amino acids. Germline V gene lookup returns CDR1 MNHEY and CDR2 SMNVEV (reference sequence). Trimming left V 2 bases short and J 0 bases short, with 16 bases between. The CDR3 sequence: CASSLKGRQAANYGYTF. The CDR3 DNA reads as TGTGCCAGCAGTTTAAAGGGCCGACAGGCCGCTAACTATGGCTACACCTTC.

The V and J genes are TRBV20-1 and TRBJ2-7; D might be TRBD2 (5 bases). Trimming left V 6 bases short and J 4 bases short, with 16 bases between. The CDR3 is 13 residues long. Germline CDR1 reads DFQATT; CDR2 reads SNEGSKA (reference sequence). CDR3 loop: CSARRGKWYEQYF. CDR3 sequence (DNA): TGCAGTGCCAGACGAGGGAAGTGGTACGAGCAGTACTTC.

The V gene is TRBV27, the J gene TRBJ2-1; D is unresolved. V shed 3 bases and J shed 9 bases, with 12 bases lying between them. In germline, CDR1 is MNHEY, CDR2 SMNVEV (reference sequence). CDR3 length: 13 residues. CDR3 residues: CASSFGPAGEQFF. CDR3 nucleotides: TGTGCCAGCAGTTTTGGGCCCGCCGGTGAGCAGTTCTTC.

This sequence joins TRBV20-1 and TRBJ2-4; a possible D gene is TRBD1 (5 bases). The germline V gene has CDR1 DFQATT and CDR2 SNEGSKA (reference sequence). Trimming took 5 bases from V and 1 from J, leaving 15 bases between them. The CDR3 spans 15 residues. In DNA, the CDR3 is TGCAGTGCTGGTCGCAGGGTGAAGGCCAAAAACATTCAGTACTTC. It specifies CSAGRRVKAKNIQYF.